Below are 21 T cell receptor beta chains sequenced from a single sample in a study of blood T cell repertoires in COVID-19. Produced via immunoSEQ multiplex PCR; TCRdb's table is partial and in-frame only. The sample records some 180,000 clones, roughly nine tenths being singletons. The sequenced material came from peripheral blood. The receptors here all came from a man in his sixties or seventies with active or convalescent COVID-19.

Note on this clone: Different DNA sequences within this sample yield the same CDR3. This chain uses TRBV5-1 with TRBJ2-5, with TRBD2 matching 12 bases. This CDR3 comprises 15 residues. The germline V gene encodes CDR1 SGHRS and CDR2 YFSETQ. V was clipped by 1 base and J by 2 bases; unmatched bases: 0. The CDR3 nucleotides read TGCGCCAGCAGCTTGCTAGCGGGAGGGCAAGAGACCCAGTACTTC. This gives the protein CASSLLAGGQETQYF.

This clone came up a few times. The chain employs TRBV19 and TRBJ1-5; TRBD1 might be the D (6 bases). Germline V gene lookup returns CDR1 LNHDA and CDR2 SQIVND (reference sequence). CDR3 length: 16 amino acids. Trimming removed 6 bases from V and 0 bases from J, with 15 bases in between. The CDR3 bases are TGTGCCAGTAGGGGCAGGGGCGGCTATAGCAATCAGCCCCAGCATTTT. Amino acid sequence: CASRGRGGYSNQPQHF.

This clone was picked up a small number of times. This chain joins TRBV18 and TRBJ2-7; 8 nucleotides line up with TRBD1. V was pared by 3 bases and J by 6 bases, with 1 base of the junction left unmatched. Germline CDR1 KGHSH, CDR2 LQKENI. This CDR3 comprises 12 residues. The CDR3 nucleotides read TGTGCCAGCTCACCGACAGGGGTCGAGCAGTACTTC. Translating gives CASSPTGVEQYF.

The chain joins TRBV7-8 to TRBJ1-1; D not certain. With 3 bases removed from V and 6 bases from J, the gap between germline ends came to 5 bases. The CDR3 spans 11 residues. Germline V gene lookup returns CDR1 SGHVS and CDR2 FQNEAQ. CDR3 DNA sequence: TGTGCCAGCAGCTTTCGGTCTGAAGCTTTCTTT. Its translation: CASSFRSEAFF.

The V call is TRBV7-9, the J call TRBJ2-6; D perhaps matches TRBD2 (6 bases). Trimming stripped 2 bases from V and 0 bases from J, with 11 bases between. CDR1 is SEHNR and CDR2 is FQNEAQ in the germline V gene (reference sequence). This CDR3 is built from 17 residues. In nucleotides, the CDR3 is TGTGCCAGCAGCTTACGGGGGATCAGCTCTGGGGCCAACGTCCTGACTTTC. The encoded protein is CASSLRGISSGANVLTF.

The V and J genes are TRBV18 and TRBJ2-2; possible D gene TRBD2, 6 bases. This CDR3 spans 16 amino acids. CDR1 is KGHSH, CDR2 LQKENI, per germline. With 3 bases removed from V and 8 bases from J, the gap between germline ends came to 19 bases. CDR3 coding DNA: TGTGCCAGCTCACCCCGCGGTAGCGGTCCGTCAGGGGAGCTGTTTTTT. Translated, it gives CASSPRGSGPSGELFF.

Here the CDR3 DNA reads TGTGCCAGCAGGTGGGGACAGGATAATTCACCCCTCCACTTT. Protein sequence: CASRWGQDNSPLHF. The chain uses TRBV6-5 and TRBJ1-6; TRBD1 aligns across 8 bases. Germline V CDR1 and CDR2: MNHEY, SVGAGI. Trimming cost V 6 bases and J 5 bases; bases outside gene matches: 3. The CDR3 totals 14 residues.

DNA of the CDR3: TGCAGCGTTGTTCTGGGCGACCATGAAAAACTGTTTTTT. Translated: CSVVLGDHEKLFF. The chain employs TRBV29-1 and TRBJ1-4, with unresolved D. The germline V and J ends were trimmed by 4 bases and 6 bases, with 12 bases remaining between them. Germline V gives CDR1 SQVTM, CDR2 ANQGSEA. This CDR3 is built from 13 residues. The full variable domain, with the rest looked up from reference TRBV29-1 and TRBJ1-4, is SAVISQKPSRDICQRGTSLTIQCQVDSQVTMMFWYRQQPGQSLTLIATANQGSEATYESGFVIDKFPISRPNLTFSTLTVSNMSPEDSSIYLCSVVLGDHEKLFFGSGTQLSVL.

The CDR3 here is CASSVEGNTEAFF. The CDR3 nucleotides are TGTGCCAGCAGCGTGGAGGGGAACACTGAAGCTTTCTTT. V and J are TRBV7-9 and TRBJ1-1; D gene uncertain. Trimming cost V 5 bases and J 1 base, with 8 bases left between them. CDR1 and CDR2 from the germline V gene are SEHNR and FQNEAQ (reference sequence). CDR3 size: 13 residues.

Here the CDR3 reads CASSSTGSWYEQYF. The CDR3 DNA follows: TGTGCCAGCAGCTCGACAGGGAGTTGGTACGAGCAGTACTTC. The genes are TRBV5-4 and TRBJ2-7, with 7 bases fitting TRBD1. The CDR3 loop spans 14 amino acids. Per germline, CDR1 SGHNT and CDR2 YYREEE (reference sequence). The V segment lost 3 bases and the J segment 4 bases; nucleotides outside the gene matches: 7.

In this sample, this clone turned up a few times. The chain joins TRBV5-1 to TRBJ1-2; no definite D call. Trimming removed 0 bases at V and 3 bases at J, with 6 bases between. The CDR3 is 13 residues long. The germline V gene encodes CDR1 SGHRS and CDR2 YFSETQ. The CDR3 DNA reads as TGCGCCAGCAGCTTGGACGGGGACTATGGCTACACCTTC. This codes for CASSLDGDYGYTF.

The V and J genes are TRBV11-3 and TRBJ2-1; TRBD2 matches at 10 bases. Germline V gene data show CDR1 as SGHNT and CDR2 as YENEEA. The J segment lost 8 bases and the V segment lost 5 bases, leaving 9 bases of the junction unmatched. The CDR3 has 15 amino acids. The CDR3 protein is CASSPPSGRADEQFF. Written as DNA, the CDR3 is TGTGCCAGCAGCCCACCGAGCGGGAGGGCCGATGAGCAGTTCTTC.

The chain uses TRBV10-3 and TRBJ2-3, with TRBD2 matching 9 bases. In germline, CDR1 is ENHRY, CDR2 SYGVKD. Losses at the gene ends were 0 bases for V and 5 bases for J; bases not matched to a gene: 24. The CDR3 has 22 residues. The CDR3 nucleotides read TGTGCCATCAGTGAGTCTTCCCACCTCTGGAGTGGTCTAGCGGGATATAAAGATACGCAGTATTTT. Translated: CAISESSHLWSGLAGYKDTQYF.

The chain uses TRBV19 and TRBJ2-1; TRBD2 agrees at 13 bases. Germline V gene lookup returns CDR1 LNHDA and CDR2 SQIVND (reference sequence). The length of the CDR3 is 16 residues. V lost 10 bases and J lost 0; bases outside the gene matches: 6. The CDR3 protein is CATDGTSGVSYNEQFF. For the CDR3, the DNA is TGTGCCACCGATGGGACTAGCGGGGTCTCCTACAATGAGCAGTTCTTC.

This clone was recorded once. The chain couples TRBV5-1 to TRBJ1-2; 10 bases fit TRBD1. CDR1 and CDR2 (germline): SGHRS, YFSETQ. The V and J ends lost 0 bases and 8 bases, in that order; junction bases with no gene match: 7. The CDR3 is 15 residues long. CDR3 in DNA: TGCGCCAGCAGCTTGGCGGGACAGGGGACCGAAGGCTACACCTTC. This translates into CASSLAGQGTEGYTF.

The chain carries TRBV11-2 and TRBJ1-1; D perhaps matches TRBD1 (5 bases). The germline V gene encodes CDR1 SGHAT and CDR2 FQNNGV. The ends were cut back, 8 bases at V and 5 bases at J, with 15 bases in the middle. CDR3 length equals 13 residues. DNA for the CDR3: TGTGCCAGCGACTCACTTCGGGGGACTGAAGCTTTCTTT. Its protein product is CASDSLRGTEAFF.

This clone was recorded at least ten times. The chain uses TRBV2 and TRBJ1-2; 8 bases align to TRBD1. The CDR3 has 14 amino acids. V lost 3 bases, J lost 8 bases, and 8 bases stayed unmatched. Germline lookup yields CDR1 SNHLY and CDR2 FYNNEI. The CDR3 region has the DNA TGTGCCAGCAGTGAGTTCCGGACAGGGAGGGGCTACACCTTC. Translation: CASSEFRTGRGYTF. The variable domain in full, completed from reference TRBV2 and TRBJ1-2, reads EPEVTQTPSHQVTQMGQEVILRCVPISNHLYFYWYRQILGQKVEFLVSFYNNEISEKSEIFDDQFSVERPDGSNFTLKIRSTKLEDSAMYFCASSEFRTGRGYTFGSGTRLTVV.

For the CDR3, the DNA is TGTGCCAGCAGCTTAGCGCTACAGGGGGGTGGCTACACCTTC. Translating gives CASSLALQGGGYTF. The V gene is TRBV7-9, the J gene TRBJ1-2, with 8 nucleotides matching TRBD1. The CDR3 spans 14 residues. The V and J ends lost 0 bases and 7 bases, in that order; junction bases with no gene match: 4. CDR1 is SEHNR and CDR2 is FQNEAQ in the germline V gene (reference sequence).

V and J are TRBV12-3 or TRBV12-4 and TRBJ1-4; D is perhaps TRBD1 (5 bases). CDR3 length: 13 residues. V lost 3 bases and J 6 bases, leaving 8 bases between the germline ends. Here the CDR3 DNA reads TGTGCCAGCAGTTTGGGCAGGGATGAAAAACTGTTTTTT. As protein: CASSLGRDEKLFF.

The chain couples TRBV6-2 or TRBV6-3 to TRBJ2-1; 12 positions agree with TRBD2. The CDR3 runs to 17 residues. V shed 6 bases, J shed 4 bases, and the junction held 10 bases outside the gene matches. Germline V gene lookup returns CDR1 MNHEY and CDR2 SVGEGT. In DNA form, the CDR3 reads TGTGCCAGCAGGTACCCTAGCGGGGGGGCGAAGTACAATGAGCAGTTCTTC. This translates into CASRYPSGGAKYNEQFF.

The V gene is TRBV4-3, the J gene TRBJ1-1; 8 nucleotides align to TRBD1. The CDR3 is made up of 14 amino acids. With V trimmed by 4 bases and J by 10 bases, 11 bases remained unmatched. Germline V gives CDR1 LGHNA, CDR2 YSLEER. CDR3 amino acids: CASSPRTGFGGAFF. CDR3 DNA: TGCGCCAGCAGCCCCAGGACAGGGTTCGGTGGAGCTTTCTTT.